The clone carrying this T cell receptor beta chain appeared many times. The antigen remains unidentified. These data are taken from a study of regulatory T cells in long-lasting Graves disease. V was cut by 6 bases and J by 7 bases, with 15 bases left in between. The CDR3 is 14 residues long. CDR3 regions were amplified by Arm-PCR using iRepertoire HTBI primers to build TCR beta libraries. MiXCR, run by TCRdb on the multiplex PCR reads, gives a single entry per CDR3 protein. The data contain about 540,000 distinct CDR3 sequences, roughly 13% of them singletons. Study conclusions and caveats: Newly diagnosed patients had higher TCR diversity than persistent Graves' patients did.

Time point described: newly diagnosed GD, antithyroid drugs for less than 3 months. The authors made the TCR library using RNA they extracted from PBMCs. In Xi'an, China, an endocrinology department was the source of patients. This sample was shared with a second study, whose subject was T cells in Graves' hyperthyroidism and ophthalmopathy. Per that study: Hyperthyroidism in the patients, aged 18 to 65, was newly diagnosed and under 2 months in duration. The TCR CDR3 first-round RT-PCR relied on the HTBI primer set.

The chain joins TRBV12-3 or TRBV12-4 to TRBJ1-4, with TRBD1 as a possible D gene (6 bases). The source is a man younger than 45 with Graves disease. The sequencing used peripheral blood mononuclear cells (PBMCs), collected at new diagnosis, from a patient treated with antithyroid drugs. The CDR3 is CASRHREGGEKLFF. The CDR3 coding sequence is TGTGCCAGCAGGCACAGGGAGGGCGGTGAAAAACTGTTTTTT.